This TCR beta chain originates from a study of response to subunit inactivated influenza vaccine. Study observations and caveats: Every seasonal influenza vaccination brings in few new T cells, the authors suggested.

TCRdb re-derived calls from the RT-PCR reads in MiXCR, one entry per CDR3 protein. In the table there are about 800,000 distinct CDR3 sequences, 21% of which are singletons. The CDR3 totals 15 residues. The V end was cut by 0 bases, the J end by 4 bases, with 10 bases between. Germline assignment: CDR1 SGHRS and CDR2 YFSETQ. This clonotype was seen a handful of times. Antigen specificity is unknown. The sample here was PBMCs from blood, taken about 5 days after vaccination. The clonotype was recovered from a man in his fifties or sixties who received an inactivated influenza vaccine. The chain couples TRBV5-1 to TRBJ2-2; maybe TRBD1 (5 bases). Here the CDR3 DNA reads TGCGCCAGCAGCTTGGTCGCAGGGCCCACCGGGGAGCTGTTTTTT. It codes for CASSLVAGPTGELFF.